These T cell receptor beta chains were read from a single sample in a study of T cells after yellow fever vaccination. TCRdb analysed the 5' RACE reads with MiXCR anew, one entry per CDR3 protein. The repertoire holds around 610,000 distinct CDR3 sequences, with roughly 14% as singletons. Material: PBMCs, obtained on the day of the yellow fever booster vaccination. The receptors derive from a man younger than 45 who received the YFV17D yellow fever vaccine. CDR3s include the opening cysteine and the closing phenylalanine or tryptophan. The D gene is left open where the match is weak. Where a row states a size, it is once, few, many or the class of an expanded clone; other rows omit it.

D gene	J gene	V gene	clone size	CDR3 protein	CDR3 DNA
TRBD2	TRBJ2-3	TRBV11-2	many	CASSLGGRAPDTQYF	TGTGCCAGCAGCTTAGGCGGGAGGGCCCCAGATACGCAGTATTTT
-	TRBJ2-5	TRBV18	few	CASSPISGQETQYF	TGTGCCAGCTCACCCATTAGCGGACAAGAGACCCAGTACTTC
TRBD1	TRBJ2-5	TRBV10-3	-	CAISPDRAPKETQYF	TGTGCCATCAGCCCGGACAGGGCCCCTAAAGAGACCCAGTACTTC
-	TRBJ2-5	TRBV20-1	-	CSARETFKETQYF	TGCAGTGCTAGAGAGACTTTTAAAGAGACCCAGTACTTC
TRBD2	TRBJ2-1	TRBV12-3/TRBV12-4	few	CASSFFGLAGHNEQFF	TGTGCCAGCAGTTTTTTCGGACTAGCGGGACACAATGAGCAGTTCTTC
TRBD1	TRBJ1-2	TRBV28	-	CASSLNRGDGYTF	TGTGCCAGCAGTCTTAACAGGGGAGATGGCTACACCTTC
-	TRBJ2-7	TRBV12-3/TRBV12-4	-	CASRELGGTGEQYF	TGTGCCAGCAGGGAACTCGGAGGGACGGGCGAGCAGTACTTC
-	TRBJ1-1	TRBV3-1	few	CASSQDRTQMNTEAFF	TGTGCCAGCAGCCAAGACCGAACCCAGATGAACACTGAAGCTTTCTTT
TRBD2	TRBJ2-5	TRBV20-1	many	CSARVILAAAQETQYF	TGCAGTGCTAGAGTTATACTAGCGGCAGCCCAAGAGACCCAGTACTTC
TRBD2	TRBJ2-3	TRBV20-1	few	CSAGLAGGIDTQYF	TGCAGTGCTGGACTAGCGGGAGGAATAGATACGCAGTATTTT
-	TRBJ1-5	TRBV9	few	CATPSGGRNQPQHF	TGTGCCACCCCTTCGGGGGGGCGGAATCAGCCCCAGCATTTT
TRBD2	TRBJ2-5	TRBV3-1	few	CASSQVGSGEETQYF	TGTGCCAGCAGCCAAGTAGGTAGCGGGGAAGAGACCCAGTACTTC
TRBD2	TRBJ2-7	TRBV19	-	CASKKASGIHEQYF	TGTGCCAGTAAAAAGGCTAGCGGGATCCACGAGCAGTACTTC
-	TRBJ2-1	TRBV7-2	-	CASSLAYDEQFF	TGTGCCAGCAGCTTAGCCTACGATGAGCAGTTCTTC
-	TRBJ2-5	TRBV6-2/TRBV6-3	-	CASTTGSLRETQYF	TGTGCCAGCACCACCGGATCCCTGAGGGAGACCCAGTACTTC
-	TRBJ1-4	TRBV2	-	CASSGPTNEKLFF	TGTGCCAGCAGTGGACCAACTAATGAAAAACTGTTTTTT
-	TRBJ2-5	TRBV2	few	CASSEALVSSGTQYF	TGTGCCAGCAGTGAAGCGCTGGTGTCCTCGGGGACCCAGTACTTC
TRBD1	TRBJ2-7	TRBV24-1	few	CATSDPDRDHEQYF	TGTGCCACCAGTGACCCCGACAGGGACCACGAGCAGTACTTC
TRBD2	TRBJ2-1	TRBV4-3	few	CASSQTGTSGRGQFF	TGCGCCAGCAGCCAGACCGGGACTAGCGGGAGGGGGCAGTTCTTC
-	TRBJ1-2	TRBV20-1	few	CSATSASYGYTF	TGCAGTGCTACCTCGGCGTCCTATGGCTACACCTTC
TRBD2	TRBJ2-7	TRBV28	few	CASSIAGETYEQYF	TGTGCCAGCAGTATAGCGGGAGAAACCTACGAGCAGTACTTC
TRBD2	TRBJ2-7	TRBV2	few	CASISSGGSLLEQYF	TGTGCCAGCATATCCTCCGGCGGGAGCCTCCTCGAGCAGTACTTC
-	TRBJ2-2	TRBV6-5	few	CASSYSSALPAANTGELFF	TGTGCCAGCAGTTATAGTTCGGCCCTTCCCGCCGCGAACACCGGGGAGCTGTTTTTT
TRBD2	TRBJ2-7	TRBV5-1	few	CASSPDKSSGYEQYF	TGCGCCAGCAGCCCGGACAAGTCTAGCGGTTACGAGCAGTACTTC
TRBD1	TRBJ1-2	TRBV29-1	few	CSVGRTGGKLIYGYTF	TGCAGCGTTGGGCGGACAGGGGGTAAACTGATCTATGGCTACACCTTC
-	TRBJ2-2	TRBV24-1	many	CTYIRHSAGELFF	TGTACTTATATAAGACATTCCGCCGGGGAGCTGTTTTTT
-	TRBJ2-4	TRBV18	-	CASSPGTNIQYF	TGTGCCAGCTCACCCGGGACAAACATTCAGTACTTC
TRBD1	TRBJ1-5	TRBV7-9	-	CASSKDRGGNQPQHF	TGTGCCAGCAGCAAAGACAGGGGGGGAAATCAGCCCCAGCATTTT